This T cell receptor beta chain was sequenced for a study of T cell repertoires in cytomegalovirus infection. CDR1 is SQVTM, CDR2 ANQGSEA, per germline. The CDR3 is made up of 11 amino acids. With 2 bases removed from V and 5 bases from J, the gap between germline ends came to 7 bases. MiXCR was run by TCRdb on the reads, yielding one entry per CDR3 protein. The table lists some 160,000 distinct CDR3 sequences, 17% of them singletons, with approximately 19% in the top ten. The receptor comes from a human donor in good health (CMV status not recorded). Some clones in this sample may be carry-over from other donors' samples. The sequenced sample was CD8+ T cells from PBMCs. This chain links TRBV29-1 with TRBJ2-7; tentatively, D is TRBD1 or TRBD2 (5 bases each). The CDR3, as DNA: TGCAGCGTTGAAAGGGGAGACGAGCAGTACTTC. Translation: CSVERGDEQYF.